One and the same sample provided the 6 T cell receptor beta chains below, sequenced in a study of T-cell reconstitution after alpha-beta-depleted transplantation in children (dated by TCRdb to 2016 to 2017). The sample's treatment or condition label, decoded: allogeneic hematopoietic cell transplantation with graft depleted of TCRalphabeta T cells and CD19 B cells. The method behind the library was PCR. Sequencing instrument: Illumina HiSeq 2500. To normalize quantification of the TCRbeta repertoire, the TCR libraries were built with molecular barcoding that relied on unique molecular identifiers. TCRdb redid the processing of the public reads, applying fastp at Q25 and MiXCR, and retained in-frame beta chains. CDR3 protein duplicates are merged, each entry listing the most common genes and DNA. Here the sample has fewer than 750,000 distinct CDR3 sequences; 25% to 30% occur a single time. The top ten clones comprise 30% to 40% of the sample.

Source: PBMCs, taken before TCRalphabeta/CD19-depleted stem cell transplant. Receptor source: a boy in the first two years of life with Wiskott-Aldrich syndrome, due to receive a stem cell transplant.

This clonotype has a handful of counts. This rearrangement joins TRBV5-4 to TRBJ2-5, with TRBD2 matching over 9 bases. Trimming at V came to 1 base and at J to 4 bases, leaving 17 bases not matched to a gene. The CDR3 length is 19 residues. The germline V gene has CDR1 SGHNT and CDR2 YYREEE (reference sequence). The CDR3 coding sequence is TGTGCCAGCAGCTTGCCACGACTAGCGGAGTTCCCAGGAGGAGAGACCCAGTACTTC. This translates into CASSLPRLAEFPGGETQYF.

The genes are TRBV27 and TRBJ2-1; D tentatively fits TRBD1 or TRBD2 (6 bases each). V was pared by 5 bases and J by 0 bases, with 14 bases between. The CDR3 consists of 16 residues. From germline, CDR1 is MNHEY and CDR2 SMNVEV (reference sequence). CDR3 region: CASSPGGGTSYNEQFF. CDR3 sequence (DNA): TGTGCCAGCAGTCCCGGGGGCGGGACCTCCTACAATGAGCAGTTCTTC.

The chain has TRBV3-1 and TRBJ2-7, with 12 bases lining up with TRBD2. The CDR3 length is 15 residues. The J segment lost 3 bases and the V segment lost 8 bases, leaving 8 bases of the junction unmatched. The germline V gene encodes CDR1 LGHDT and CDR2 YNNKEL (reference sequence). CDR3 nucleotides: TGTGCCAGCCGAAATTTGACTAGCGGGAGCTACGAGCAGTACTTC. It encodes CASRNLTSGSYEQYF.

The table lists this clonotype with a few counts. The chain is built from TRBV5-5 and TRBJ2-7, with D perhaps matching TRBD1 (6 bases). CDR1 SGHKS and CDR2 YYEKEE come from the germline V gene (reference sequence). The V and J ends lost 4 bases and 4 bases respectively, with 15 bases between them. The CDR3 length is 14 residues. In DNA form, the CDR3 reads TGTGCCAGCAGCCTGACAGGAGTTTTATACGAGCAGTACTTC. It specifies CASSLTGVLYEQYF.

The chain joins TRBV5-1 to TRBJ2-5; 14 bases line up with TRBD2. V gave up 1 base and J gave up 4 bases; unmatched junction bases: 6. This CDR3 has 17 residues. CDR1 and CDR2 from the germline V gene are SGHRS and YFSETQ. DNA of the CDR3: TGCGCCAGCAGCTTGAGACTAGCGGGAGGGTTGGGAGAGACCCAGTACTTC. The encoded protein is CASSLRLAGGLGETQYF.

This clonotype showed up just a few times. The chain combines TRBV27 with TRBJ1-5; D gene uncertain. From germline, CDR1 is MNHEY and CDR2 SMNVEV (reference sequence). The CDR3 consists of 14 residues. Deletions cut 4 bases from V and 2 bases from J, with 9 bases between. DNA for the CDR3: TGTGCCAGCAGTTATGGGAGGGGCAATCAGCCCCAGCATTTT. It is translated as CASSYGRGNQPQHF.